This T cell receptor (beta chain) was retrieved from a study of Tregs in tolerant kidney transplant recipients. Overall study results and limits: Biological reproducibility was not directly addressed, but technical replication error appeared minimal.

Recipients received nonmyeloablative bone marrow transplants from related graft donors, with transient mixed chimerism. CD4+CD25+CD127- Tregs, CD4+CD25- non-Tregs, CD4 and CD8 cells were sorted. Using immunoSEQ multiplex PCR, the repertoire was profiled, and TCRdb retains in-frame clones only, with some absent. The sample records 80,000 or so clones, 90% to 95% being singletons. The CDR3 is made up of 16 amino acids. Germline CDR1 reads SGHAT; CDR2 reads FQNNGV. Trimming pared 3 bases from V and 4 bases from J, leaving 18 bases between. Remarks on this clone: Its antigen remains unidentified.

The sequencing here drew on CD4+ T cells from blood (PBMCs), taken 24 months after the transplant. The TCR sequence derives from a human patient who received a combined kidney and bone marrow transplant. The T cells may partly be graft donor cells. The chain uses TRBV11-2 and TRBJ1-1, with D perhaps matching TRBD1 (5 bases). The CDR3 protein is CASSFSSGIQGTEAFF. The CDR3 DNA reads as TGTGCCAGCAGCTTCTCATCAGGGATCCAGGGCACTGAAGCTTTCTTT.